The source of this T cell receptor (beta chain) is a study of T cells after yellow fever vaccination. Findings of the study overall: A small proportion of clonotypes was detected in both the CD4 and CD8 compartments. Post-booster repertoires contained most primary-vaccination clones again (about 95% CD4, over 70% CD8). The secondary T-cell response peaked on day 5, not day 15, but was weaker.

TCRdb passed the 5' RACE reads through MiXCR, listing each CDR3 protein once. Among under 300,000 distinct CDR3 sequences listed, roughly 6.3% were seen once. This clonotype was found many times. Its antigen is undetermined. The length of the CDR3 is 14 residues. The ends were cut back, 0 bases at V and 7 bases at J, with 10 bases in the middle. The germline gives CDR1 MNHEY, CDR2 SVGAGI. The V and J genes are TRBV6-5 and TRBJ2-1, with unresolved D. The starting material was CD4+ T cells sorted from PBMCs, obtained on the day of the yellow fever booster vaccination. The receptor's source is a man aged 25-40 years who received the YFV17D yellow fever vaccine. The CDR3 DNA follows: TGTGCCAGCAGTTACTCGACCCGACCGAATGAGCAGTTCTTC. Its protein product is CASSYSTRPNEQFF.